A single sample is the source of the 5 T cell receptor beta chains below, sequenced in a study of T cell responses to AZD1222 COVID-19 vaccine. Libraries were prepared by immunoSEQ multiplex PCR; TCRdb keeps only in-frame clonotypes and omits some of them. The data contain roughly 120,000 clones, approximately 94% of them singletons. The source was peripheral blood, collected 28 days after the second AZD1222 dose. Every receptor here comes from an adult who received the AZD1222 COVID-19 vaccine.

This clone was detected only once. CDR3 sequence reads: CASTTTGAEGYTF. DNA of the CDR3: TGTGCCAGCACCACAACAGGGGCAGAAGGCTACACCTTC. The chain employs TRBV2 and TRBJ1-2; TRBD1 matches at 7 bases. The V gene end was trimmed by 7 bases and the J gene end by 8 bases; junction bases not matched to a gene: 10. The length of the CDR3 is 13 residues. In germline, CDR1 is SNHLY, CDR2 FYNNEI. The entire variable domain, with the rest obtained from reference TRBV2 and TRBJ1-2, is as follows: EPEVTQTPSHQVTQMGQEVILRCVPISNHLYFYWYRQILGQKVEFLVSFYNNEISEKSEIFDDQFSVERPDGSNFTLKIRSTKLEDSAMYFCASTTTGAEGYTFGSGTRLTVV.

The chain uses TRBV2 and TRBJ2-3; D ambiguous. Looked up from germline, CDR1 is SNHLY and CDR2 is FYNNEI. The V and J ends lost 3 bases and 4 bases respectively, with 20 bases between them. This CDR3 has 17 residues. The CDR3 coding sequence is TGTGCCAGCAGTGAGTCTCCCGGGCCCCGGGTCGCAGATACGCAGTATTTT. Its protein product is CASSESPGPRVADTQYF.

V usage is TRBV19 and J usage is TRBJ1-4; 11 positions match TRBD1. CDR3 size: 19 residues. V dropped 4 bases and J dropped 1; count of bases not matched to a gene: 11. Germline values: CDR1 LNHDA, CDR2 SQIVND (reference sequence). The CDR3: CASSTGQGGLHGTNEKLFF. CDR3 in DNA: TGTGCCAGTAGTACGGGACAGGGGGGCCTACACGGAACTAATGAAAAACTGTTTTTT. The whole variable domain, filled in from reference TRBV19 and TRBJ1-4, reads DGGITQSPKYLFRKEGQNVTLSCEQNLNHDAMYWYRQDPGQGLRLIYYSQIVNDFQKGDIAEGYSVSREKKESFPLTVTSAQKNPTAFYLCASSTGQGGLHGTNEKLFFGSGTQLSVL.

The rearrangement joins TRBV7-9 to TRBJ1-1; D gene unclear. The CDR3 is 12 residues long. V was clipped by 2 bases and J by 0 bases, with 1 base between them. The germline CDR1 and CDR2 sequences are SEHNR and FQNEAQ (reference sequence). This chain's CDR3 is CASSLLNTEAFF. The CDR3 region has the DNA TGTGCCAGCAGCTTACTGAACACTGAAGCTTTCTTT.

The rearrangement links TRBV9 to TRBJ1-1; D not certain. Per the germline V gene, CDR1 is SGDLS and CDR2 is YYNGEE. This CDR3 has 14 residues. The ends were cut back, 0 bases at V and 0 bases at J, with 6 bases in the middle. CDR3 coding DNA: TGTGCCAGCAGCGTAGCGTCAATGAACACTGAAGCTTTCTTT. Protein product: CASSVASMNTEAFF. Variable domain in full (rest from reference TRBV9 and TRBJ1-1): DSGVTQTPKHLITATGQRVTLRCSPRSGDLSVYWYQQSLDQGLQFLIQYYNGEERAKGNILERFSAQQFPDLHSELNLSSLELGDSALYFCASSVASMNTEAFFGQGTRLTVV.